This passage covers 13 T cell receptor beta chains from one sample sequenced in a study of neurological immune-mediated disorders. The time point was: longitudinal time-point 2. A single record per CDR3 protein comes from TCRdb applying MiXCR to the 5' RACE reads. The table includes about 80,000 distinct CDR3 sequences, over 4.5% detected once. The sample consisted of PBMCs. The source is a woman aged 60-75 years with multiple sclerosis.

Only a few counts were recorded for this clonotype. The chain carries TRBV3-1 and TRBJ2-2; TRBD1 is a possible D gene (5 bases). Germline V gene sequence: CDR1 LGHDT, CDR2 YNNKEL (reference sequence). The CDR3 is made up of 14 amino acids. The ends were cut back, 0 bases at V and 4 bases at J, with 6 bases in the middle. CDR3 nucleotides: TGTGCCAGCAGCCAAGATCAGGGCACCGGGGAGCTGTTTTTT. Its translation: CASSQDQGTGELFF.

Many counts were recorded for this clonotype. CDR3 DNA sequence: TGTGCCAGCAGTAGGCACAATGAGCAGTTCTTC. Encoded protein: CASSRHNEQFF. V and J are TRBV12-3 or TRBV12-4 and TRBJ2-1; no clear D. CDR3 length: 11 amino acids. The germline V and J ends were trimmed by 5 bases and 5 bases, with 4 bases remaining between them.

In its sample, this clonotype was seen many times. V and J are TRBV5-5 and TRBJ2-1; 9 bases line up with TRBD1. The germline CDR1 and CDR2 sequences are SGHKS and YYEKEE (reference sequence). The V gene end was trimmed by 5 bases and the J gene end by 0 bases; junction bases not matched to a gene: 6. The CDR3 spans 16 residues. As DNA, the CDR3 is TGTGCCAGCAGTTTTAGGGACAGGGACTCCTACAATGAGCAGTTCTTC. Amino acids: CASSFRDRDSYNEQFF.

For this clonotype: A single base separates this from a much larger clone, so it may be a read error. The V and J genes are TRBV11-2 and TRBJ1-1; TRBD1 matches at 10 bases. CDR3 size: 18 residues. Trimming at V came to 1 base and at J to 3 bases, leaving 11 bases not matched to a gene. In germline, CDR1 is SGHAT, CDR2 FQNNGV. The CDR3 nucleotides are TGTGCCAGCAGCTTAGTCCTTGATCGACAGGGGGCGTACACTGAAGCTTTCTTT. This encodes CASSLVLDRQGAYTEAFF. Variable domain in full (rest from reference TRBV11-2 and TRBJ1-1): EAGVAQSPRYKIIEKRQSVAFWCNPISGHATLYWYQQILGQGPKLLIQFQNNGVVDDSQLPKDRFSAERLKGVDSTLKIQPAKLEDSAVYLCASSLVLDRQGAYTEAFFGQGTRLTVV.

This clonotype appeared many times. The chain has TRBV9 and TRBJ2-1; D uncertain. The V and J ends lost 0 bases and 2 bases respectively, with 3 bases between them. CDR3 length equals 13 residues. Germline loops: CDR1 SGDLS, CDR2 YYNGEE. CDR3 sequence reads: CASSVATYNEQFF. CDR3 DNA: TGTGCCAGCAGCGTAGCTACCTACAATGAGCAGTTCTTC. Full variable domain (rest looked up from reference TRBV9 and TRBJ2-1): DSGVTQTPKHLITATGQRVTLRCSPRSGDLSVYWYQQSLDQGLQFLIQYYNGEERAKGNILERFSAQQFPDLHSELNLSSLELGDSALYFCASSVATYNEQFFGPGTRLTVL.

This clonotype was counted ten times or more. J is TRBJ2-1 and V is TRBV5-1, with unresolved D. Trimming stripped 4 bases from V and 8 bases from J, with 7 bases between. The CDR3 has 11 residues. CDR1 is SGHRS and CDR2 is YFSETQ in the germline V gene. CDR3 protein: CASSIEDEQFF. The CDR3 DNA reads as TGCGCCAGCAGCATCGAGGATGAGCAGTTCTTC.

With respect to this clonotype: A much larger clone lies one base from this, so it may be a read error. The J gene is TRBJ2-1, the V gene TRBV28; 9 nucleotides agree with TRBD2. The germline V gene encodes CDR1 MDHEN and CDR2 SYDVKM. J lost 9 bases, V lost 8 bases, and 8 bases had no gene match. The CDR3 loop spans 13 amino acids. The DNA for the CDR3 is TGTGCCAGCCCCTCTAGCGGGGTGGGTGAGCAGTTCTTC. This translates into CASPSSGVGEQFF. The variable domain in full, with the rest retrieved from reference TRBV28 and TRBJ2-1, is DVKVTQSSRYLVKRTGEKVFLECVQDMDHENMFWYRQDPGLGLRLIYFSYDVKMKEKGDIPEGYSVSREKKERFSLILESASTNQTSMYLCASPSSGVGEQFFGPGTRLTVL.

This clonotype was detected ten times or more. This CDR3 reads CASSLGLAGDNEQFF. CDR3 sequence (DNA): TGTGCCAGCAGTTTAGGACTAGCAGGGGACAATGAGCAGTTCTTC. This chain connects TRBV12-3 or TRBV12-4 to TRBJ2-1; possibly TRBD2 for D (7 bases). Trimming took off 1 base at V and 5 bases at J, with 12 bases between the two ends. This CDR3 region has 15 residues.

The table lists this clonotype with many counts. V usage is TRBV20-1 and J usage is TRBJ2-5, with D tentatively TRBD1 (7 bases). The CDR3 has 15 amino acids. Germline CDR1 and CDR2: DFQATT and SNEGSKA (reference sequence). V dropped 0 bases and J dropped 2 bases, with 13 bases sitting between them. CDR3 DNA sequence: TGCAGTGCTAGAGATGCGGGACAGTCACAAGAGACCCAGTACTTC. Translating gives CSARDAGQSQETQYF.

In its sample, this clonotype was seen a few times. The CDR3: CASNRQGPTEAFF. DNA for the CDR3: TGTGCCAGCAACCGACAGGGGCCCACTGAAGCTTTCTTT. The genes are TRBV6-2 or TRBV6-3 and TRBJ1-1, with 8 bases aligning to TRBD1. The germline V gene encodes CDR1 MNHEY and CDR2 SVGEGT. Losses at the gene ends were 7 bases for V and 4 bases for J; bases not matched to a gene: 5. CDR3 size: 13 residues.

The gene calls are TRBV3-1 and TRBJ1-1; no clear D. V was shortened by 1 base and J by 5 bases, with 11 bases between the two germline ends. Germline V lookup: CDR1 LGHDT, CDR2 YNNKEL (reference sequence). CDR3 length equals 14 residues. The DNA for the CDR3 is TGTGCCAGCAGCCAAGTTGGAGGCTGGACTGAAGCTTTCTTT. It is translated as CASSQVGGWTEAFF.

This clonotype rates as medium-sized. This chain connects TRBV20-1 to TRBJ1-1; D remains ambiguous. Germline CDR1 and CDR2: DFQATT and SNEGSKA (reference sequence). Trimming took 6 bases from V and 4 from J, leaving 12 bases between them. The CDR3 contains 12 residues. CDR3 nucleotide sequence: TGCAGTGCCCAACGGGAGGTCACTGAAGCTTTCTTT. This sequence encodes CSAQREVTEAFF.

This clonotype was detected many times. The chain employs TRBV20-1 and TRBJ1-2; D not certain. The CDR3 extends over 12 amino acids. Trimming left V 3 bases short and J 2 bases short, with 7 bases between. Per the germline V gene, CDR1 is DFQATT and CDR2 is SNEGSKA (reference sequence). The CDR3 protein is CSASMDNYGYTF. The CDR3 DNA reads as TGCAGTGCTAGTATGGACAACTATGGCTACACCTTC.